The rows below give T cell receptor beta chains drawn from one sample of a study of cytomegalovirus exposure and HLA in healthy donors. The repertoire was sequenced with immunoSEQ multiplex PCR; TCRdb's copy has only in-frame clones and lacks some. This sample has 150,000 to 200,000 clones, with about three quarters found just once. Sequencing was done on a sample of PBMCs. These receptor sequences come from a woman in her 30s in good health and CMV-seronegative. Each CDR3 is given with its conserved first and last residue. Each record gives: D gene, V gene, J gene, CDR3 protein. A D gene is named only where the DNA matches it firmly.

d_gene: TRBD1; v_gene: TRBV30; j_gene: TRBJ2-2; CDR3aa: CAWSDRGRANTGELFF
d_gene: NA; v_gene: TRBV30; j_gene: TRBJ2-5; CDR3aa: CAWSVLPIRGQETQYF
d_gene: NA; v_gene: TRBV15; j_gene: TRBJ1-2; CDR3aa: CATSRSGEAHYGYTF
d_gene: NA; v_gene: TRBV7-8; j_gene: TRBJ2-7; CDR3aa: CASKEKPAYEQYF
d_gene: TRBD1; v_gene: TRBV10-2; j_gene: TRBJ1-1; CDR3aa: CATKQGAGNTEAFF
d_gene: TRBD1; v_gene: TRBV18; j_gene: TRBJ1-2; CDR3aa: CASSPQSGTAIYGYTF
d_gene: TRBD1; v_gene: TRBV5-1; j_gene: TRBJ1-1; CDR3aa: CASSNQGATEAFF
d_gene: TRBD2; v_gene: TRBV7-9; j_gene: TRBJ2-2; CDR3aa: CSSSPPRGGASDGELFF
d_gene: NA; v_gene: TRBV4-1; j_gene: TRBJ1-6; CDR3aa: CASSQEARGPSYNSPLHF
d_gene: TRBD2; v_gene: TRBV5-1; j_gene: TRBJ2-1; CDR3aa: CASSLAAGGMQFF
d_gene: NA; v_gene: TRBV18; j_gene: TRBJ1-2; CDR3aa: CASTISGPGQKDGYTF
d_gene: TRBD2; v_gene: TRBV5-1; j_gene: TRBJ2-2; CDR3aa: CASSPRTSGELFF
d_gene: NA; v_gene: TRBV29-1; j_gene: TRBJ2-7; CDR3aa: CSVETGSTVYEQYF
d_gene: TRBD1; v_gene: TRBV19; j_gene: TRBJ1-5; CDR3aa: CASRQGRRQPQHF
d_gene: NA; v_gene: TRBV29-1; j_gene: TRBJ2-3; CDR3aa: CSVRAGTDTQYF
d_gene: NA; v_gene: TRBV6-5; j_gene: TRBJ2-7; CDR3aa: CASSPGRFEQYF
d_gene: NA; v_gene: TRBV19; j_gene: TRBJ1-1; CDR3aa: CASSTKHEAFF
d_gene: TRBD2; v_gene: TRBV19; j_gene: TRBJ2-1; CDR3aa: CASSMSGGNYNEQFF